This T cell receptor (beta chain) was sequenced in a study of blood T cell repertoires in COVID-19. Study in general: The origin of the acute and convalescent COVID-19 samples was the United States, Italy and Spain. T cells, B-cell-depleted T cells, or PBMCs provided the cDNA or gDNA that served as material.

This clone is labeled as medium-sized (0.01 to 0.1%). The CDR3 consists of 15 residues. In germline, CDR1 is SGHNT, CDR2 YYREEE (reference sequence). The junction had 0 bases not matched to a gene; V was cut back by 2 bases and J by 2 bases. Original data processing: Reference gene primer amplification yielded estimated nucleated cell counts. Clones were sequenced by immunoSEQ multiplex PCR, and TCRdb holds only the in-frame ones, with some missing. V, J and clone size derive from that table, while D and trimming were established from the DNA sequence. The sample records tens of thousands of clones, about two thirds being singletons.

The specimen was peripheral blood. The chain links TRBV5-4 to TRBJ1-6; TRBD1 matches 8 bases. The receptor was isolated from a woman in her sixties or seventies in a cohort sampled during active or convalescent COVID-19. CDR3 in DNA: TGTGCCAGCAGCTTCAGGGGGCCCTATAATTCACCCCTCCACTTT. This codes for CASSFRGPYNSPLHF.